This is a list of T cell receptor beta chains from one sample in a study of glioma-infiltrating T cells after dendritic cell vaccination. The repertoire was sequenced with immunoSEQ multiplex PCR; TCRdb's copy has only in-frame clones and lacks some. This sample has tens of thousands of clones, with about nine tenths found just once. The specimen was blood, collected after dendritic cell vaccination. The receptors stem from a human donor with glioblastoma. Both conserved end residues are part of each CDR3. The D gene is left open where the match is weak. Clone size, where shown, is once, few, many, or a class for clones that have expanded.

v_call	d_call	j_call	clone_size	cdr3_aa	cdr3_nt
TRBV9	NA	TRBJ2-7	NA	CASSEGPGYEQYF	TGTGCCAGCAGCGAGGGGCCTGGGTACGAGCAGTACTTC
TRBV19	NA	TRBJ2-7	NA	CASSTSPSTRGEQYF	TGTGCCAGTAGTACCTCCCCCTCGACTAGAGGTGAGCAGTACTTC
TRBV7-9	NA	TRBJ1-2	NA	CASSLATGTHGYTF	TGTGCCAGCAGCTTAGCCACAGGTACCCATGGCTACACCTTC
TRBV2	TRBD2	TRBJ2-7	NA	CASSEMGKLAGPYEQYF	TGTGCCAGCAGTGAAATGGGAAAACTAGCGGGGCCGTACGAGCAGTACTTC
TRBV2	TRBD1	TRBJ1-3	NA	CASSRQGGWSTIYF	TGTGCCAGCAGTAGACAGGGAGGTTGGAGCACCATATATTTT
TRBV5-4	NA	TRBJ2-1	once	CASSLAVKASYNEQFF	TGTGCCAGCAGCTTGGCGGTTAAAGCCTCCTACAATGAGCAGTTCTTC
TRBV11-2	NA	TRBJ1-1	NA	CASSLGRTTGNTEAFF	TGTGCCAGCAGCTTAGGTCGGACGACAGGGAACACTGAAGCTTTCTTT
TRBV2	NA	TRBJ1-2	NA	CASTRLANYGYTF	TGTGCCAGCACCCGGTTAGCTAACTATGGCTACACCTTC
TRBV7-9	TRBD1	TRBJ1-6	few	CASSSGTGVGNSPLHF	TGTGCCAGCAGTTCCGGGACAGGGGTAGGGAATTCACCCCTCCACTTT
TRBV29-1	NA	TRBJ2-1	NA	CSVETSLSSYNEQFF	TGCAGCGTTGAAACCTCACTAAGCTCCTACAATGAGCAGTTCTTC
TRBV6-6	NA	TRBJ1-5	NA	CASILTGGEWPQHF	TGTGCCAGCATCCTTACGGGAGGGGAGTGGCCCCAGCATTTT
TRBV5-8	NA	TRBJ2-3	NA	CASSSLYSTDTQYF	TGTGCCAGCAGTTCGCTCTATAGCACAGATACGCAGTATTTT
TRBV28	NA	TRBJ1-4	NA	CASSPQDINEKLFF	TGTGCCAGCAGCCCCCAGGACATTAATGAAAAACTGTTTTTT
TRBV6-5	TRBD1	TRBJ1-2	NA	CASSIGQGLNYGYTF	TGTGCCAGCAGTATCGGACAGGGCCTCAACTATGGCTACACCTTC
TRBV30	NA	TRBJ2-7	NA	CAWSVGGGNSYEQYF	TGTGCCTGGAGTGTAGGGGGGGGTAACTCCTACGAGCAGTACTTC
TRBV7-8	NA	TRBJ1-5	once	CASSGQTDFGYQPQHF	TGTGCCAGCAGCGGGCAGACAGACTTTGGTTATCAGCCCCAGCATTTT